These T cell receptor beta chains were read from a single sample in a study of blood T cell repertoires in COVID-19. Sequencing was performed with immunoSEQ multiplex PCR; in TCRdb, only in-frame clones are kept and a portion is missing. The table lists about 480,000 clones, roughly 91% of them singletons. The sequenced material came from peripheral blood. All receptors come from a woman in her 50s with COVID-19, enrolled during active disease. Each CDR3 is given with its conserved first and last residue. D genes are given only for firm matches. The size entry is marked missing in some rows and otherwise reads once, few, many or a size class.

cdr3_nt,cdr3_aa,d_call,clone_size,j_call,v_call
TGTGCCAGCAGCTTGGGACTAGGCGTCGAGCAGTACTTC,CASSLGLGVEQYF,-,-,TRBJ2-7,TRBV5-4
TGTGCCAGCAGCAAGGGGAGGGAAACAGATACGCAGTATTTT,CASSKGRETDTQYF,TRBD2,-,TRBJ2-3,TRBV6-5
TGTGCCAGCAGCTTGGCCGGACAGGGGAGTGTGAATGAAAAACTGTTTTTT,CASSLAGQGSVNEKLFF,TRBD1,-,TRBJ1-4,TRBV5-6
TGTGCCGGGGGCGGCGGACGAAACACTGAAGCTTTCTTT,CAGGGGRNTEAFF,-,-,TRBJ1-1,TRBV6-5
TGTGCCAGCTCACCGGCGCGGGAGGCCTACGAGCAGTACTTC,CASSPAREAYEQYF,TRBD2,-,TRBJ2-7,TRBV18
TGTGCCAGCAGCGCCCCAGGGGGCGTAGGCTACACCTTC,CASSAPGGVGYTF,TRBD1,once,TRBJ1-2,TRBV11-2
TGTGCCAGCAGCTTAGAACGGGTCCCCCTCCACTTT,CASSLERVPLHF,-,-,TRBJ1-6,TRBV7-2
TGTGCCAGCAGCCATTATTTACGACAGTCCTATGGCTACACCTTC,CASSHYLRQSYGYTF,-,-,TRBJ1-2,TRBV3-1/TRBV3-2
TGTGCCAGCTCACCACTGGACAGGGGTAAAGCCAGACCGAACACTGAAGCTTTCTTT,CASSPLDRGKARPNTEAFF,TRBD1,few,TRBJ1-1,TRBV18
TGTGCCAGCAGCTTAGAGAGTGGCTATGGCTACACCTTC,CASSLESGYGYTF,-,-,TRBJ1-2,TRBV11-1
TGTGCCAGCAGCCCGACTAGCTTCTACGAGCAGTACTTC,CASSPTSFYEQYF,TRBD2,few,TRBJ2-7,TRBV12-3/TRBV12-4
TGTGCCTGGAGTGTAGGGGCTAGCGGGGGGGCCTGGGAGACCCAGTACTTC,CAWSVGASGGAWETQYF,TRBD2,-,TRBJ2-5,TRBV30
TGCGCCAGCAGCTTACAGGGCATCAGGACTGAAGCTTTCTTT,CASSLQGIRTEAFF,-,-,TRBJ1-1,TRBV5-1
TGTGCCAGAAGCTTACCTAGCGGACTTACAGATACGCAGTATTTT,CARSLPSGLTDTQYF,TRBD2,once,TRBJ2-3,TRBV5-3
TGTGCTAGTGGCCTGGGAGAAACGGCCCAGCATTTT,CASGLGETAQHF,-,few,TRBJ1-5,TRBV12-5
TGTGCCATCAGTGAGAATTGGGAGGGAGGTGAGGGCTACACCTTC,CAISENWEGGEGYTF,-,-,TRBJ1-2,TRBV10-3
TGTGCCATCAGTGATAGGGGGAACACTGAAGCTTTCTTT,CAISDRGNTEAFF,-,-,TRBJ1-1,TRBV10-3
TGCGCCAGCAGCCCCTCGGGGGGGAACACCGGGGAGCTGTTTTTT,CASSPSGGNTGELFF,TRBD2,-,TRBJ2-2,TRBV5-1
TGCAGTGCTAGTGACCCCTTCGACGAGCAGTACTTC,CSASDPFDEQYF,-,-,TRBJ2-7,TRBV20-1
TGTGCCAGCAGCTTCATTGACAGGACGGTGCTCGGCTACACCTTC,CASSFIDRTVLGYTF,-,-,TRBJ1-2,TRBV7-2
TGCGCCAGCAGCTGGCGCAGGGGAGACACTGAAGCTTTCTTT,CASSWRRGDTEAFF,-,-,TRBJ1-1,TRBV5-1
TGTGCCAGCAGTCCACCCTTGGGGACAGGGTCATTTTACGAGCAGTACTTC,CASSPPLGTGSFYEQYF,TRBD1,-,TRBJ2-7,TRBV28
TGTGCCAGCAGCCCGACGACGGGGGGGCGTCAAGAGACCCAGTACTTC,CASSPTTGGRQETQYF,TRBD2,once,TRBJ2-5,TRBV27
TGTGCCAGCAGCCAAGGCCCAGGGAATACGTTTGAAGCTTTCTTT,CASSQGPGNTFEAFF,-,once,TRBJ1-1,TRBV3-1/TRBV3-2
TGTGCCAGCAGCCAAGATAGCAGGGGGCGCAATCAGCCCCAGCATTTT,CASSQDSRGRNQPQHF,TRBD1,-,TRBJ1-5,TRBV3-1/TRBV3-2
TGTGCCAGCAGTTACCCACCTGAGGTTGGCTACACCTTC,CASSYPPEVGYTF,-,-,TRBJ1-2,TRBV12-3/TRBV12-4
TGTGCCACCTCCTGGACGGGGGATTACAATGAGCAGTTCTTC,CATSWTGDYNEQFF,-,-,TRBJ2-1,TRBV25-1
TGTGCCAGCTCACCGTTAAGCTCCGGGACAGGGGTCGGAGCTTTCTTT,CASSPLSSGTGVGAFF,TRBD1,-,TRBJ1-1,TRBV18
TGTGCCAGCACCCGGCACCGGACAGGGGACACTGAAGCTTTCTTT,CASTRHRTGDTEAFF,TRBD1,-,TRBJ1-1,TRBV7-9
TGTGCCAGCAGTTCCAGGGAGGCGTCGGGCTACACCTTC,CASSSREASGYTF,-,-,TRBJ1-2,TRBV6-2/TRBV6-3
TGCGCCAGCACCCCGACTAGCGTCGGTGGGGAGACCCAGTACTTC,CASTPTSVGGETQYF,TRBD2,-,TRBJ2-5,TRBV5-1
TGCGCCAGCAGCCAATATACAGGGGGCAGCACAGATACGCAGTATTTT,CASSQYTGGSTDTQYF,TRBD1,-,TRBJ2-3,TRBV4-1
TGTGCCAGCAGCTTAGCGACGCGGGGCTTGGGGGATGAGCAGTTCTTC,CASSLATRGLGDEQFF,-,-,TRBJ2-1,TRBV7-6
TGCGCCAGCAGCGCGACTAGCGCGGGGGACTTC,CASSATSAGDF,TRBD2,-,TRBJ2-7,TRBV5-1
TGTGCCAGCTCGACTGGACTAGCGGGGGGAGATACGCAGTATTTT,CASSTGLAGGDTQYF,TRBD2,-,TRBJ2-3,TRBV18
TGTGCCAGCAGCTTGGTCTCGGGCTACGAGCAGTACTTC,CASSLVSGYEQYF,-,once,TRBJ2-7,TRBV5-4